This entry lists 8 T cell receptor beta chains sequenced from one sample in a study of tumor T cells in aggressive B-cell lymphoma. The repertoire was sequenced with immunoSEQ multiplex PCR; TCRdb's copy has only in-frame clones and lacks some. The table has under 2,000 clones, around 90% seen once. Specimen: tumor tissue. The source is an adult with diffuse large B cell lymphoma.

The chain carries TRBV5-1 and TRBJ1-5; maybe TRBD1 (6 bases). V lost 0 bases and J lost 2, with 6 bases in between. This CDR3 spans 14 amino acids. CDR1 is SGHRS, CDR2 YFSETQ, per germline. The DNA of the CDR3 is TGCGCCAGCAGCTTGGAGGGGGGCAATCAGCCCCAGCATTTT. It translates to CASSLEGGNQPQHF.

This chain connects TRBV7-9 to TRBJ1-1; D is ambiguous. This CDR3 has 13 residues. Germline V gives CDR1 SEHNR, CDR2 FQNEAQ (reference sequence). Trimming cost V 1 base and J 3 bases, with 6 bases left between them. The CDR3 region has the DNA TGTGCCAGCAGCTTAGGGGAGGACACTGAAGCTTTCTTT. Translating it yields CASSLGEDTEAFF. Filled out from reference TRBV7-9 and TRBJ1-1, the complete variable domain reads DTGVSQNPRHKITKRGQNVTFRCDPISEHNRLYWYRQTLGQGPEFLTYFQNEAQLEKSRLLSDRFSAERPKGSFSTLEIQRTEQGDSAMYLCASSLGEDTEAFFGQGTRLTVV.

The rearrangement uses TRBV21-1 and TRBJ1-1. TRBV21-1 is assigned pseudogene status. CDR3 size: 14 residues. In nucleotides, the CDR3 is TGTGCCAGCAGCTCTCACCCCGGACGGGATGAAGCTTTCTTT. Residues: CASSSHPGRDEAFF.

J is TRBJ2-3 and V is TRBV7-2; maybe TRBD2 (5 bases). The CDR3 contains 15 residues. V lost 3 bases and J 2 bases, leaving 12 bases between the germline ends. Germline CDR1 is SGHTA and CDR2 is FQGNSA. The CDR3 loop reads CASSFSGVYTDTQYF. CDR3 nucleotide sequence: TGTGCCAGCAGCTTTTCCGGGGTTTACACAGATACGCAGTATTTT.

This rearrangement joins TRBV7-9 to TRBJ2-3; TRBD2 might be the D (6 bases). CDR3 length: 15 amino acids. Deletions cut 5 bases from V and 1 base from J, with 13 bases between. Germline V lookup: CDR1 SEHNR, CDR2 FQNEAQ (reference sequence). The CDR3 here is CASSTRIAGTDTQYF. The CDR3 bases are TGTGCCAGCAGCACCCGTATAGCGGGCACAGATACGCAGTATTTT. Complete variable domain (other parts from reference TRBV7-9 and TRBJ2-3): DTGVSQNPRHKITKRGQNVTFRCDPISEHNRLYWYRQTLGQGPEFLTYFQNEAQLEKSRLLSDRFSAERPKGSFSTLEIQRTEQGDSAMYLCASSTRIAGTDTQYFGPGTRLTVL.

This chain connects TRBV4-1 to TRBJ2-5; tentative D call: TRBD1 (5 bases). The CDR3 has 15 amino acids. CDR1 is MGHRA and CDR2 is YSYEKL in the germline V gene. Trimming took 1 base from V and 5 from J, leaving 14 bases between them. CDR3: CASSQAPGPGETQYF. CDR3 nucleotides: TGCGCCAGCAGCCAAGCCCCAGGGCCCGGGGAGACCCAGTACTTC.

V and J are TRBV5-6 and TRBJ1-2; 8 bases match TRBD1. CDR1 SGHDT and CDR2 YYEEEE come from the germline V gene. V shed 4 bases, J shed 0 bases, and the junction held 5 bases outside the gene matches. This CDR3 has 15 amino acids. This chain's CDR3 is CASSAWTGSNYGYTF. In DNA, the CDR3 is TGTGCCAGCAGCGCCTGGACAGGGTCTAACTATGGCTACACCTTC. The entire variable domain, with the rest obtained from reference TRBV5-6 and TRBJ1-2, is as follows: DAGVTQSPTHLIKTRGQQVTLRCSPKSGHDTVSWYQQALGQGPQFIFQYYEEEERQRGNFPDRFSGHQFPNYSSELNVNALLLGDSALYLCASSAWTGSNYGYTFGSGTRLTVV.

In DNA form, the CDR3 reads TGCGCCAGCAGCATCCGGGAAGCCCGCTCTGGAAACACCATATATTTT. It translates to CASSIREARSGNTIYF. The gene calls are TRBV5-1 and TRBJ1-3; D is undetermined. The length of the CDR3 is 16 residues. The germline CDR1 and CDR2 sequences are SGHRS and YFSETQ. V lost 4 bases to trimming and J lost 0 bases, with 14 bases between them.